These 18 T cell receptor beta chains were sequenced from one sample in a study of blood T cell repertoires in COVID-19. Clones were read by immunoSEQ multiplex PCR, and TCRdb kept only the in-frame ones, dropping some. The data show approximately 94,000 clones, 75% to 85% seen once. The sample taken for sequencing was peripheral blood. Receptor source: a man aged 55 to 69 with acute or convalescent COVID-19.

CDR3 DNA sequence: TGTGCCAGCAGCCAACGTGGGGGGGGGAAGAATGAAAAACTGTTTTTT. Amino acid sequence: CASSQRGGGKNEKLFF. The V gene is TRBV3-1 (or the pseudogene TRBV3-2), the J gene TRBJ1-4, with a weak D call TRBD1 (5 bases). Trimming removed 2 bases at V and 5 bases at J, with 15 bases between. The germline V gene has CDR1 LGHDT and CDR2 YNNKEL (reference sequence). This CDR3 comprises 16 residues.

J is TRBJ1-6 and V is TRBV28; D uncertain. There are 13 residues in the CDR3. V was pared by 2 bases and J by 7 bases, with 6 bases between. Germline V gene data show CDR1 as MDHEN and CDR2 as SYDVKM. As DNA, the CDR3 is TGTGCCAGCAGTTTAGGCACGAATTCACCCCTCCACTTT. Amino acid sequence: CASSLGTNSPLHF.

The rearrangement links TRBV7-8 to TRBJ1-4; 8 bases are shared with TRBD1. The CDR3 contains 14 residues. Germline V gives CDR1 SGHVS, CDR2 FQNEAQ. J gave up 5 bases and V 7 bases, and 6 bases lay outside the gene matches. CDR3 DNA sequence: TGTGCCAGCACCCCGGACAGGGCGAATGAAAAACTGTTTTTT. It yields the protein CASTPDRANEKLFF. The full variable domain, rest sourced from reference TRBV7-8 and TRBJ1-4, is GAGVSQSPRYKVAKRGQDVALRCDPISGHVSLFWYQQALGQGPEFLTYFQNEAQLDKSGLPSDRFFAERPEGSVSTLKIQRTQQEDSAVYLCASTPDRANEKLFFGSGTQLSVL.

The CDR3 region is CASSSMGQGPGYTF. The CDR3 DNA reads TGCGCCAGCAGCTCTATGGGACAGGGCCCTGGCTACACCTTC. The J gene is TRBJ1-2, the V gene TRBV5-1; TRBD1 aligns across 9 bases. Germline values: CDR1 SGHRS, CDR2 YFSETQ. CDR3 length: 14 amino acids. Trimming cost V 3 bases and J 7 bases; bases outside gene matches: 7.

The chain's CDR3 is CASSLRGNGYGYTF. The CDR3 bases are TGTGCCAGCAGTTTGAGGGGGAACGGCTATGGCTACACCTTC. This rearrangement joins TRBV28 to TRBJ1-2, with D perhaps TRBD1 (6 bases). Looked up from germline, CDR1 is MDHEN and CDR2 is SYDVKM. The V and J ends lost 3 bases and 4 bases respectively, with 12 bases between them. This CDR3 region has 14 residues.

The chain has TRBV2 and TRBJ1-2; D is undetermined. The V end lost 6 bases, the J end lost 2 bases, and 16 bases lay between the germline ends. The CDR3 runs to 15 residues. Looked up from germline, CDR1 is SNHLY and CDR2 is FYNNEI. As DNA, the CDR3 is TGTGCCAGCAGGGAAAACAGCCGCACGAACTATGGCTACACCTTC. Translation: CASRENSRTNYGYTF.

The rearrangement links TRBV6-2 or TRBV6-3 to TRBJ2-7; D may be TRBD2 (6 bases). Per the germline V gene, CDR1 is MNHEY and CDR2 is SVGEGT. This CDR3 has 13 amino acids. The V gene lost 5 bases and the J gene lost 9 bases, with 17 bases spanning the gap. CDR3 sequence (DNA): TGTGCCAGCAGTCCGCACGACAAGCGGGTGCAGTACGTC. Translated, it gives CASSPHDKRVQYV.

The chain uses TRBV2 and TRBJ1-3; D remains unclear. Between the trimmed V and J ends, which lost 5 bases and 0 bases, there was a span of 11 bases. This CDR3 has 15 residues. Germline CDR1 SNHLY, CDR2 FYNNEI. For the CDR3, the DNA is TGTGCCAGCAGTCCCCGAGAAAACTCTGGAAACACCATATATTTT. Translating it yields CASSPRENSGNTIYF.

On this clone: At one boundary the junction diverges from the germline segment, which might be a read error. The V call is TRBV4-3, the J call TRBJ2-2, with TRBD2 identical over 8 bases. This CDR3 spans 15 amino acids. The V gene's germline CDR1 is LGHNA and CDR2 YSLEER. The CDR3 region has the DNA TGCGCCCGCAGCCGGGGGGGCCGTGGCACCGGGGAGCTGTTTTTT. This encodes CARSRGGRGTGELFF.

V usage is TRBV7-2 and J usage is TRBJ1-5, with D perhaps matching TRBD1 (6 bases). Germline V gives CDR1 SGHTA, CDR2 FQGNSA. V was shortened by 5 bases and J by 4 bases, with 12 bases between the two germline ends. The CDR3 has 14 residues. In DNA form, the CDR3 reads TGTGCCAGCAGCCTCCGGACAGAGAATCAGCCCCAGCATTTT. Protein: CASSLRTENQPQHF.

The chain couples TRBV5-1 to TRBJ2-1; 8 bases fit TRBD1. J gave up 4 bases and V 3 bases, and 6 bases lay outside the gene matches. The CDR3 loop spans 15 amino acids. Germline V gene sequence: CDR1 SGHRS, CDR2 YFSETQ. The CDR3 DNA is TGCGCCAGCAGCTCCGGACAGGGAAGATACAATGAGCAGTTCTTC. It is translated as CASSSGQGRYNEQFF.

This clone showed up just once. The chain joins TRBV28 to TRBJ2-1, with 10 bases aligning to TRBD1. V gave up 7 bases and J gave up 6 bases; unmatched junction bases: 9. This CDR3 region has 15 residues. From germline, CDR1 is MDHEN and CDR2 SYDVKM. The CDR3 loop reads CASTLGGQGFNEQFF. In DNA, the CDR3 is TGTGCCAGCACCTTGGGGGGACAGGGGTTCAATGAGCAGTTCTTC. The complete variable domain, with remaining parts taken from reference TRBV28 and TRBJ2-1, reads DVKVTQSSRYLVKRTGEKVFLECVQDMDHENMFWYRQDPGLGLRLIYFSYDVKMKEKGDIPEGYSVSREKKERFSLILESASTNQTSMYLCASTLGGQGFNEQFFGPGTRLTVL.

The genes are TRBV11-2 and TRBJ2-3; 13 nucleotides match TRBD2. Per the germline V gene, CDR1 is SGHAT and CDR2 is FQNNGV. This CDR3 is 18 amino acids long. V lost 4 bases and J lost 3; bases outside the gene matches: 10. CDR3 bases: TGTGCCAGCAGCTCACAGACGACTAGCGGGGGGTTAACAGATACGCAGTATTTT. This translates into CASSSQTTSGGLTDTQYF. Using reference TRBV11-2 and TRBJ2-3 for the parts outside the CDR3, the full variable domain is EAGVAQSPRYKIIEKRQSVAFWCNPISGHATLYWYQQILGQGPKLLIQFQNNGVVDDSQLPKDRFSAERLKGVDSTLKIQPAKLEDSAVYLCASSSQTTSGGLTDTQYFGPGTRLTVL.

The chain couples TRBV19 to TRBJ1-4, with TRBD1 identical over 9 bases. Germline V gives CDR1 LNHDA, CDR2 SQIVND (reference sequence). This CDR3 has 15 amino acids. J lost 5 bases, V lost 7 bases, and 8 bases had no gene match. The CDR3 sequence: CASTRTGTGNEKLFF. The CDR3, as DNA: TGTGCCAGTACGCGAACCGGGACAGGGAATGAAAAACTGTTTTTT.

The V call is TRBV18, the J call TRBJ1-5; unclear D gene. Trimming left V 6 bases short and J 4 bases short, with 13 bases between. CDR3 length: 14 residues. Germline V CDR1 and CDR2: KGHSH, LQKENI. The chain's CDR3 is CASSAGPVNQPQHF. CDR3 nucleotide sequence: TGTGCCAGCTCTGCGGGTCCGGTGAATCAGCCCCAGCATTTT.

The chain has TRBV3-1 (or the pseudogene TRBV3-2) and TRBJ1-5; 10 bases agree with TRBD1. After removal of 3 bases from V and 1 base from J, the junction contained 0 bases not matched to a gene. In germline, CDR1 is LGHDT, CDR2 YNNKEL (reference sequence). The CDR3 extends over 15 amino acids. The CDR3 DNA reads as TGTGCCAGCAGCCAGGGACAGGGGAGCAATCAGCCCCAGCATTTT. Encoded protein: CASSQGQGSNQPQHF.

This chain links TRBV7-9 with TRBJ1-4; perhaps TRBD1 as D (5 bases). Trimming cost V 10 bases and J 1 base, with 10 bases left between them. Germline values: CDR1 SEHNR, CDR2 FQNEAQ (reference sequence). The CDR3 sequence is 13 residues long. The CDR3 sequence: CATLGGTNEKLFF. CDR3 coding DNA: TGTGCCACCCTCGGGGGAACTAATGAAAAACTGTTTTTT. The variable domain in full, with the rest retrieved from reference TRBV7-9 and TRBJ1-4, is DTGVSQNPRHKITKRGQNVTFRCDPISEHNRLYWYRQTLGQGPEFLTYFQNEAQLEKSRLLSDRFSAERPKGSFSTLEIQRTEQGDSAMYLCATLGGTNEKLFFGSGTQLSVL.

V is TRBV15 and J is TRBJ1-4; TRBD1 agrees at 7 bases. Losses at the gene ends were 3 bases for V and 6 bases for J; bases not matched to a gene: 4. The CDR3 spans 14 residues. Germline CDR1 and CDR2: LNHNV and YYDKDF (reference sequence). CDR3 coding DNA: TGTGCCACCAGCAGTGGGACAGATTATGAAAAACTGTTTTTT. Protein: CATSSGTDYEKLFF.